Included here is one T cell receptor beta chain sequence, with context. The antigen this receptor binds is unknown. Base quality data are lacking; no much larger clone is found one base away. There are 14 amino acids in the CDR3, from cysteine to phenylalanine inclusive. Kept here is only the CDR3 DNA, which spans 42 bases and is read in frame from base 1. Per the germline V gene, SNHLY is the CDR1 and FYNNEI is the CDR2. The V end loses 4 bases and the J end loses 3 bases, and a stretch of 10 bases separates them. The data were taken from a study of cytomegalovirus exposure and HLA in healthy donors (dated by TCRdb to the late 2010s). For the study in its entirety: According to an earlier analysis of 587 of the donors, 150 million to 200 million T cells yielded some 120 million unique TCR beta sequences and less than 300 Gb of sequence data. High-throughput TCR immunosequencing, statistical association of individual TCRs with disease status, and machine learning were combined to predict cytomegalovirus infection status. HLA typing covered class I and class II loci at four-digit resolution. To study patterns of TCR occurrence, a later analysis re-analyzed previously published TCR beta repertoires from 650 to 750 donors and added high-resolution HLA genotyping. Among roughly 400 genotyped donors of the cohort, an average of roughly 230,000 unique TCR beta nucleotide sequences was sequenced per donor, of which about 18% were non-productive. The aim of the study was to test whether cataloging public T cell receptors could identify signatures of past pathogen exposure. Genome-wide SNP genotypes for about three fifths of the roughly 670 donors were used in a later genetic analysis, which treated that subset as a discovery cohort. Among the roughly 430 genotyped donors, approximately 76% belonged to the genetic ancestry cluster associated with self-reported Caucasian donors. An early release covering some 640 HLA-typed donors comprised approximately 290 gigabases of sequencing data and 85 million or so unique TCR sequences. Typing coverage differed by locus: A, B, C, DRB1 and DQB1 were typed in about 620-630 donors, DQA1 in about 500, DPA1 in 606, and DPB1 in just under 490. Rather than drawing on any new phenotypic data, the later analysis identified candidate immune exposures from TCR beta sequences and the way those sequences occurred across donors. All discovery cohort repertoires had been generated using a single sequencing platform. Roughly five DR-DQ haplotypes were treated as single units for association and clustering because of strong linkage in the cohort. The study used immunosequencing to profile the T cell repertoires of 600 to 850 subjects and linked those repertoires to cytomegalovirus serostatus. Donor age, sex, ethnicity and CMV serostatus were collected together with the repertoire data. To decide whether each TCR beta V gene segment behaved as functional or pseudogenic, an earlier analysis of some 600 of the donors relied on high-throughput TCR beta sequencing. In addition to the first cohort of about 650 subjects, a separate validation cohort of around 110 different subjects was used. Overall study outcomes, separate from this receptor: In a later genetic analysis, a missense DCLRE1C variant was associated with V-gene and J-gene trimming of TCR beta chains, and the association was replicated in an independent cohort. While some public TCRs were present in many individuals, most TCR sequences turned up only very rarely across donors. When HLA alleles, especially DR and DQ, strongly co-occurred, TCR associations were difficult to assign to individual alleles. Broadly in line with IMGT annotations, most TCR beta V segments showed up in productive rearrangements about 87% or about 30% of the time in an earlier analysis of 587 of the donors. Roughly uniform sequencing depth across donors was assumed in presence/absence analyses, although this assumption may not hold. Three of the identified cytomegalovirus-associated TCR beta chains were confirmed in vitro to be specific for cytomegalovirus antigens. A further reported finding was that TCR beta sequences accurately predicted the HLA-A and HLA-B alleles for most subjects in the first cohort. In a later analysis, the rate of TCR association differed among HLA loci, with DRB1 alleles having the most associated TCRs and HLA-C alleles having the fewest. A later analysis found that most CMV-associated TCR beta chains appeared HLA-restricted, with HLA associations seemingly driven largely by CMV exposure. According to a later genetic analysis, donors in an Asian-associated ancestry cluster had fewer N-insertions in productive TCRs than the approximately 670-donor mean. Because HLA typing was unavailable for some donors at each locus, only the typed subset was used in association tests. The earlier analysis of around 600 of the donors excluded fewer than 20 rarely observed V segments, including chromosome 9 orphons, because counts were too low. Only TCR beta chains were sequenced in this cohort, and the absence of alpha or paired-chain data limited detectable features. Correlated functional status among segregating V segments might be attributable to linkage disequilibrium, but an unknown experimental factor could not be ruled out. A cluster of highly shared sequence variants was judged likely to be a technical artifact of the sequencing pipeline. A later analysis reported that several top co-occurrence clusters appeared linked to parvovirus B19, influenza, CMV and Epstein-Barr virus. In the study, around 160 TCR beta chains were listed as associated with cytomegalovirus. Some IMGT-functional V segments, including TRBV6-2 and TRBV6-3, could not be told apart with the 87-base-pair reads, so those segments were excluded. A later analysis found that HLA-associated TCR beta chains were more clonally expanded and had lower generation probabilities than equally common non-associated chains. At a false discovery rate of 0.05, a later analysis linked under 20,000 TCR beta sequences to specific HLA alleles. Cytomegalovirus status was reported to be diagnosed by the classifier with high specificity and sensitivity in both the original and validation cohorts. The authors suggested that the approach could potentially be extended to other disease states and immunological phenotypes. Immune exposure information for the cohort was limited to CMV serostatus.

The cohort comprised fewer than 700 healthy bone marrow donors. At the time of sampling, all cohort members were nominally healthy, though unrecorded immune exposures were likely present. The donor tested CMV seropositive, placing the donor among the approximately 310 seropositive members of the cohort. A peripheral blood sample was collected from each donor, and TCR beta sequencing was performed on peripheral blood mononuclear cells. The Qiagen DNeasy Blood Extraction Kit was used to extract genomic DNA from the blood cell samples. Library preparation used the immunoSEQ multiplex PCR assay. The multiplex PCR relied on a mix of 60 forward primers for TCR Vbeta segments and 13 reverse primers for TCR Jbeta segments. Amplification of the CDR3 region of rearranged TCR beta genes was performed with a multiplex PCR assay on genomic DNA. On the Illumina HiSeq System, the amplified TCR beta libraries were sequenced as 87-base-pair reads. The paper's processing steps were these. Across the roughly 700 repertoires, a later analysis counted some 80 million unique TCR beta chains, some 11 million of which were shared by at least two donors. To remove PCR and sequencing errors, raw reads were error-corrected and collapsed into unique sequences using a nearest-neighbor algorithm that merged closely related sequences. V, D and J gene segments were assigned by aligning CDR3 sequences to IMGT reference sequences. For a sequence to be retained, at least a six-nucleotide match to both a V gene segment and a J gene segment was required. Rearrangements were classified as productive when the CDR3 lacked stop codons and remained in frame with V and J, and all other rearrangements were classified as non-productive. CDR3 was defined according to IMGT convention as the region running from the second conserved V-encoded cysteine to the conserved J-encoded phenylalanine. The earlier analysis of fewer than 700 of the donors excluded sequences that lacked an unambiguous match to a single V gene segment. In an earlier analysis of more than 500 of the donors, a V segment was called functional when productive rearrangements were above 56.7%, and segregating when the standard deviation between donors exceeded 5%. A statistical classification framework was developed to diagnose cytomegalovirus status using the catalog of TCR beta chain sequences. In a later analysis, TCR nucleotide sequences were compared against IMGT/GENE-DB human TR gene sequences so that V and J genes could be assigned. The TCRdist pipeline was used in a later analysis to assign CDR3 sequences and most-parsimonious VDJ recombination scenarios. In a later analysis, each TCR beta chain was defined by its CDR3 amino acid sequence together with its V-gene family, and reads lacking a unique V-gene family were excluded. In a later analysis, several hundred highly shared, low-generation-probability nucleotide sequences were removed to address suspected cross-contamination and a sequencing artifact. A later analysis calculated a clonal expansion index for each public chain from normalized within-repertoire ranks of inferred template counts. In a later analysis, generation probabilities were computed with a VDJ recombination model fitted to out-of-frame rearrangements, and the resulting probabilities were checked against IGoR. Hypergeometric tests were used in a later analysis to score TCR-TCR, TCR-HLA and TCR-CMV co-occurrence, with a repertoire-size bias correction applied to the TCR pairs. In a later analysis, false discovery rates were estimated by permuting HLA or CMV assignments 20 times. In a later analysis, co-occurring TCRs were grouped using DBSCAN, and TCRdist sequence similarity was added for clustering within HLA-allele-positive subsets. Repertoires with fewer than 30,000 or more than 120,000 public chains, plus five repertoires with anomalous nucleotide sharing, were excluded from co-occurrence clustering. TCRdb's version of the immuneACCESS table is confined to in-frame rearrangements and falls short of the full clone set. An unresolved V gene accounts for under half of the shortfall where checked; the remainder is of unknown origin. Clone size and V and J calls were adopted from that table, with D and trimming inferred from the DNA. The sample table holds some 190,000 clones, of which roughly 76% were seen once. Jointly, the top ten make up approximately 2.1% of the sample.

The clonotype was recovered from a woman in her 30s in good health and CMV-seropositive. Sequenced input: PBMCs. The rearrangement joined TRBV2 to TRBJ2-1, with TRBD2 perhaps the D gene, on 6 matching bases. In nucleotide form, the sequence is TGTGCCAGCAGTGCGCGGCGGGACTACAATGAGCAGTTCTTC. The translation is CASSARRDYNEQFF.